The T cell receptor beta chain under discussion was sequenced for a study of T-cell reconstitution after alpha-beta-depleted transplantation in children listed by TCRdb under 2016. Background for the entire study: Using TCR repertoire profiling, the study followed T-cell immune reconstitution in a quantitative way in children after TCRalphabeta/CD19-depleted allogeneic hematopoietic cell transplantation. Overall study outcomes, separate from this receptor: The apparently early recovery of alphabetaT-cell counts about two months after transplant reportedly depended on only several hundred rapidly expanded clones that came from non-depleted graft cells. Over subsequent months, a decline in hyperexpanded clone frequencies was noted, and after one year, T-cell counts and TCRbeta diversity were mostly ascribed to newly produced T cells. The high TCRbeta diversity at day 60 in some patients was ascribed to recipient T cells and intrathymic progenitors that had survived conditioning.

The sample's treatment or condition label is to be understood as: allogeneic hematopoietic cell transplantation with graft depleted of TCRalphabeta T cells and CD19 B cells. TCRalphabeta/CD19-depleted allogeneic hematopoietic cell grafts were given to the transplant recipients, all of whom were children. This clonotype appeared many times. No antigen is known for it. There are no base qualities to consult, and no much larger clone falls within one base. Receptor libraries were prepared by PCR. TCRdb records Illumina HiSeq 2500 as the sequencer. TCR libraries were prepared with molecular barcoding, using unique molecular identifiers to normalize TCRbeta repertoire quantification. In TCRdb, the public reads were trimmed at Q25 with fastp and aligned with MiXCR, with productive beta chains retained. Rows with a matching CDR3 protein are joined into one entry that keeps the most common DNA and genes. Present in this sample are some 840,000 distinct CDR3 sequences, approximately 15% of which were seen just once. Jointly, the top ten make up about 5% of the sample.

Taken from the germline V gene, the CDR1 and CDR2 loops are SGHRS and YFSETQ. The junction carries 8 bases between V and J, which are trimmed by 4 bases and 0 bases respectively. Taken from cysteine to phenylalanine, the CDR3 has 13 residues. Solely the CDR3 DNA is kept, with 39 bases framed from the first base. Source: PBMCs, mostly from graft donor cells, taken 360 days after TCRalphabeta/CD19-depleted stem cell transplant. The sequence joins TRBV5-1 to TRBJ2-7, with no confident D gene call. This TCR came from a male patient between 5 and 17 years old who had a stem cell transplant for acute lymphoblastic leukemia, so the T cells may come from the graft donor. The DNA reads TGCGCCAGCAGCCCGGACCTCTCCTACGAGCAGTACTTC. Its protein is CASSPDLSYEQYF.